These T cell receptor beta chains were read from a single sample in a study of T cell repertoires in cytomegalovirus infection. Using its own MiXCR run on the reads, TCRdb lists one record per CDR3 protein. Among hundreds of thousands of distinct CDR3 sequences, 9% to 9.5% were seen once, and the ten largest hold 3.5% to 4.5%. The specimen was PBMCs. These receptors came from a human donor in good health (CMV status not recorded). Some clones in this sample may be carry-over from other donors' samples. Each CDR3 is given with its conserved first and last residue. A D gene is named only where the DNA matches it firmly. Part of the rows lack a size; the others show once, few, many or a class for expanded clones.

>TRBJ1-5|TRBV6-8|NA|NA
CASSSNRGPSNQPQHF
TGTGCCAGCAGTTCTAACCGGGGCCCTAGCAATCAGCCCCAGCATTTT
>TRBJ2-1|TRBV27|TRBD2|few
CASRITSGPTYEQFF
TGTGCCAGCAGAATTACTAGCGGGCCTACCTATGAGCAGTTCTTC
>TRBJ1-4|TRBV18|NA|few
CASSFERLANEKLFF
TGTGCCAGCTCATTCGAGCGGCTAGCTAATGAAAAACTGTTTTTT
>TRBJ2-2|TRBV5-1|NA|few
CASSFSSGSNTGELFF
TGCGCCAGCAGCTTTTCGAGCGGGTCGAACACCGGGGAGCTGTTTTTT
>TRBJ1-2|TRBV30|NA|few
CAWIRMAQVYGYTF
TGTGCCTGGATCCGTATGGCCCAAGTCTATGGCTACACCTTC
>TRBJ2-7|TRBV7-4|NA|many
CASSPVVSREVREQYF
TGTGCCAGCAGCCCAGTAGTGTCGCGGGAAGTTCGTGAGCAGTACTTC
>TRBJ1-5|TRBV7-4|NA|many
CASRHLILGCRDGQNRPNQPQHF
TGTGCCAGCAGGCACTTAATCCTCGGGTGTCGCGACGGGCAAAACAGACCCAATCAGCCCCAGCATTTT
>TRBJ2-1|TRBV20-1|TRBD2|many
CSARTSGSYNEQFF
TGCAGTGCCAGGACTAGCGGGAGTTACAATGAGCAGTTCTTC
>TRBJ2-1|TRBV7-8|NA|few
CASSWGRGNEQFF
TGTGCCAGCAGCTGGGGAAGGGGGAATGAGCAGTTCTTC
>TRBJ2-1|TRBV5-1|TRBD1|NA
CASSLGTGPYNEQFF
TGCGCCAGCAGCTTAGGGACAGGGCCTTACAATGAGCAGTTCTTC
>TRBJ2-2|TRBV5-1|TRBD2|few
CASSLSGSLHTGELFF
TGCGCCAGCAGCCTAAGCGGGAGTCTTCACACCGGGGAGCTGTTTTTT
>TRBJ2-2|TRBV29-1|NA|NA
CSADVAGELFF
TGCAGCGCCGATGTGGCGGGGGAGCTGTTTTTT
>TRBJ1-2|TRBV20-1|NA|few
CSARALGGIGYTF
TGCAGTGCTAGAGCGCTTGGGGGGATTGGCTACACCTTC
>TRBJ1-1|TRBV30|NA|NA
CAWSGQYTEAFF
TGTGCCTGGAGTGGACAGTACACTGAAGCTTTCTTT
>TRBJ2-3|TRBV7-2|NA|many
CASSLALGSTDTQYF
TGTGCCAGCAGCTTAGCGCTTGGCAGCACAGATACGCAGTATTTT
>TRBJ1-1|TRBV28|NA|many
CASSLIGANTEAFF
TGTGCCAGCAGTTTAATAGGTGCGAACACTGAAGCTTTCTTT
>TRBJ2-1|TRBV7-3|NA|NA
CASSARRTGNNEQFF
TGTGCCAGCAGCGCCCGCCGGACCGGAAACAATGAGCAGTTCTTC
>TRBJ2-1|TRBV7-2|TRBD2|many
CASSLASGSRNEQFF
TGTGCCAGCAGCTTAGCTAGCGGGAGTAGAAATGAGCAGTTCTTC
>TRBJ2-3|TRBV7-2|TRBD2|many
CASSSRLALTDTQYF
TGTGCCAGCAGCTCTCGACTAGCACTCACAGATACGCAGTATTTT
>TRBJ1-1|TRBV7-2|TRBD1|many
CASSGQGMGTEAFF
TGTGCCAGCAGCGGACAGGGGATGGGCACTGAAGCTTTCTTT
>TRBJ2-3|TRBV7-9|NA|many
CASDGGDTDTQYF
TGTGCCAGCGATGGAGGGGATACAGATACGCAGTATTTT
>TRBJ1-2|TRBV12-3/TRBV12-4|NA|NA
CASSITGPHRGYTF
TGTGCCAGCAGTATCACCGGGCCACACAGAGGCTACACCTTC